This entry lists 8 T cell receptor beta chains sequenced from one sample in a study of lymphopenia after photon versus proton radiotherapy. The method was immunoSEQ multiplex PCR; TCRdb's version includes in-frame clones alone and lacks a portion of them. The sample holds around 29,000 clones, approximately 87% seen once. Sequencing used peripheral blood, obtained from a patient treated with proton-based radiotherapy. Receptors were obtained from a woman aged 65 to 85 with pancreatic cancer.

The gene calls are TRBV6-5 and TRBJ1-5; D uncertain. The CDR3 length is 13 residues. V lost 2 bases and J lost 0, with 2 bases in between. Per the germline V gene, CDR1 is MNHEY and CDR2 is SVGAGI. The CDR3 spells CASSYDSNQPQHF. In DNA, the CDR3 is TGTGCCAGCAGTTACGATAGCAATCAGCCCCAGCATTTT.

The chain has TRBV27 and TRBJ2-7; TRBD2 aligns across 9 bases. CDR1 is MNHEY, CDR2 SMNVEV, per germline (reference sequence). This CDR3 is built from 18 residues. J lost 0 bases, V lost 3 bases, and 12 bases had no gene match. CDR3 sequence: CASSLRIAGAVNSYEQYF. The DNA of the CDR3 is TGTGCCAGCAGTTTGAGAATAGCGGGAGCCGTGAACTCCTACGAGCAGTACTTC.

Worth noting for this clone: The identical CDR3 is also encoded by other nucleotide sequences in the sample. The chain recombines TRBV11-3 with TRBJ2-7; D is uncertain. CDR1 is SGHNT and CDR2 is YENEEA in the germline V gene. The V end lost 6 bases, the J end lost 1 base, and 10 bases lay between the germline ends. The CDR3 is 13 amino acids. CDR3 sequence reads: CASSPPRSYEQYF. The CDR3 nucleotides read TGTGCCAGCAGTCCGCCGAGGTCCTACGAGCAGTACTTC.

This rearrangement joins TRBV28 to TRBJ2-5, with D possibly TRBD2 on 6 matching bases. The CDR3 length is 16 residues. CDR1 and CDR2 from the germline V gene are MDHEN and SYDVKM. V was trimmed by 4 bases and J by 2 bases, leaving 17 bases between them. CDR3 loop: CASSSRLAILQETQYF. Written as DNA, the CDR3 is TGTGCCAGCAGTTCTAGGCTAGCGATACTACAAGAGACCCAGTACTTC.

This clone was seen once. The CDR3 loop reads CASSPVGLAREDEQFF. The CDR3 nucleotides are TGTGCCAGCAGCCCCGTGGGACTAGCTCGAGAAGATGAGCAGTTCTTC. The chain carries TRBV5-4 and TRBJ2-1; TRBD2 matches 9 bases. This CDR3 has 16 amino acids. Trimming removed 4 bases from V and 8 bases from J; junction bases left unmatched: 13. Germline loops: CDR1 SGHNT, CDR2 YYREEE (reference sequence).

This clone was seen more than once but under ten times. The V gene is TRBV13, the J gene TRBJ1-2; 8 bases align to TRBD1. Per the germline V gene, CDR1 is PRHDT and CDR2 is FYEKMQ (reference sequence). The CDR3 has 16 residues. Unmatched junction bases numbered 15, after V lost 5 bases and J lost 7 bases. CDR3 DNA sequence: TGTGCCAGCAGCCGTCGGACAGGGAACGATGTTGGTGGCTACACCTTC. As protein: CASSRRTGNDVGGYTF.

By share, this clone counts as medium-sized (0.01 to 0.1%). A junction end diverges from the germline sequence, so it may reflect a read error. The chain couples TRBV7-7 to TRBJ1-2; the match to TRBD1 covers 7 bases. The germline gives CDR1 SSHAT, CDR2 FNYEAQ (reference sequence). The CDR3 runs 14 residues. CDR3: CASSPLGQHYGYTF. The CDR3 DNA follows: TGTGCTAGCAGTCCCTTGGGACAGCACTATGGCTACACCTTC.

V usage is TRBV6-4 and J usage is TRBJ2-7, with 9 bases matching TRBD1. The CDR3 totals 15 residues. The junction had 7 bases not matched to a gene; V was cut back by 4 bases and J by 3 bases. CDR1 MRHNA and CDR2 SNTAGT come from the germline V gene. The CDR3: CASSAQQGAGYEQYF. The CDR3, as DNA: TGTGCCAGCAGTGCGCAACAGGGGGCGGGCTACGAGCAGTACTTC.